This T cell receptor beta chain was observed in a study of patients and donors after allogeneic stem cell transplantation. This clonotype has just a few counts. The germline V gene has CDR1 GTSNPN and CDR2 SVGIG (reference sequence). The CDR3 loop spans 13 amino acids. The ends were cut back, 0 bases at V and 1 base at J, with 6 bases in the middle. One entry per CDR3 protein results from TCRdb running MiXCR on the RT-PCR reads. Of over 400,000 distinct CDR3 sequences in the sample, 16% are singletons; the top ten hold 7.2%. Sequencing was performed on blood, either unsorted or a sorted T cell fraction (not recorded which). The rearrangement links TRBV30 to TRBJ1-1; D uncertain. The TCR sequence derives from a human donor who was either an allogeneic HSCT recipient or a stem cell or donor lymphocyte infusion donor (not recorded which). It is not recorded whose cells these are; they may come from a transplant donor. The CDR3 protein is CAWSVGTNTEAFF. The CDR3 DNA reads TGTGCCTGGAGTGTCGGCACGAACACTGAAGCTTTCTTT.